These T cell receptor beta chains were read from a single sample in a study of shared clonotypes between healthy human individuals. The protocol was immunoSEQ multiplex PCR, while the TCRdb copy is restricted to in-frame clones and leaves out a portion. The sample contains a few hundred thousand clones, roughly 97% of which appear only once. Sequenced material: naive CD4+ T cells sorted from blood. Every receptor here comes from a woman aged 25-40 years in good health. The CDR3 runs from the conserved cysteine through the conserved F or W. The D gene is left open where the match is weak. The size field is filled for only some rows; it gives once, few, many or a size class.

cdr3_aa,cdr3_nt,clone_size,v_call,j_call,d_call
CASSFGTGNYEQYF,TGTGCCAGCAGTTTCGGGACAGGGAACTACGAGCAGTACTTC,-,TRBV6-5,TRBJ2-7,TRBD1
CASSLGQARSSYEQYF,TGCGCCAGCAGCTTGGGACAGGCCAGGAGCTCCTACGAGCAGTACTTC,-,TRBV5-1,TRBJ2-7,-
CASGMTSGSPGANVLTF,TGTGCCAGCGGAATGACTAGCGGGAGTCCTGGGGCCAACGTCCTGACTTTC,-,TRBV28,TRBJ2-6,TRBD2
CASSIPPFGGTNEKLFF,TGTGCCAGTAGTATACCCCCCTTCGGCGGGACTAATGAAAAACTGTTTTTT,-,TRBV19,TRBJ1-4,-
CASSFYRDTGELFF,TGTGCCAGCAGCTTCTACAGGGACACCGGGGAGCTGTTTTTT,few,TRBV5-4,TRBJ2-2,-
CASSIGRERTEAFF,TGTGCCAGTAGTATAGGGAGGGAGCGGACTGAAGCTTTCTTT,-,TRBV19,TRBJ1-1,-
CASSLAGQLSYEQYF,TGTGCCAGCAGTTTAGCGGGACAGCTCTCCTACGAGCAGTACTTC,few,TRBV28,TRBJ2-7,-
CASASGGLAYEQYF,TGTGCCAGCGCTTCGGGGGGATTAGCCTACGAGCAGTACTTC,-,TRBV2,TRBJ2-7,TRBD2
CASRANSNQPQHF,TGTGCCAGCAGGGCCAATAGCAATCAGCCCCAGCATTTT,few,TRBV2,TRBJ1-5,-
CASSPDKKTSGSYEQYF,TGTGCCAGCAGCCCCGACAAAAAGACTAGCGGGAGCTACGAGCAGTACTTC,once,TRBV11-2,TRBJ2-7,TRBD2
CASSAGTGYTQPQHF,TGTGCCAGCAGTGCCGGGACAGGGTATACTCAGCCCCAGCATTTT,-,TRBV2,TRBJ1-5,TRBD1
CASTFTPNTGELFF,TGTGCCAGTACCTTTACCCCAAACACCGGGGAGCTGTTTTTT,-,TRBV19,TRBJ2-2,-
CSASVLYEQYF,TGCAGTGCTAGTGTACTCTACGAGCAGTACTTC,-,TRBV20-1,TRBJ2-7,-
CASSAPTTFLEGAQHF,TGTGCCAGCAGTGCCCCCACAACCTTCCTCGAGGGGGCCCAGCATTTT,-,TRBV6-1,TRBJ1-5,-
CASSLVQEGTEAFF,TGTGCCAGCAGTTTGGTCCAGGAAGGGACTGAAGCTTTCTTT,-,TRBV28,TRBJ1-1,-
CASRLDGNYGYTF,TGTGCCAGCAGGCTGGACGGGAACTATGGCTACACCTTC,-,TRBV28,TRBJ1-2,-
CASSFSGDNQPQHF,TGTGCCAGCAGCTTTTCCGGAGACAATCAGCCCCAGCATTTT,-,TRBV7-8,TRBJ1-5,-
CASSLRGGVNEQYF,TGTGCCAGCAGCTTAAGAGGGGGGGTAAACGAGCAGTACTTC,-,TRBV7-6,TRBJ2-7,-
CASSRVAGGPGTGELFF,TGTGCCAGTAGTCGGGTAGCGGGAGGGCCGGGGACCGGGGAGCTGTTTTTT,-,TRBV19,TRBJ2-2,TRBD2
CASSEGDSSYEQYF,TGTGCCAGCAGTGAAGGGGACAGCTCCTACGAGCAGTACTTC,-,TRBV2,TRBJ2-7,TRBD1
CAISETSGRAAGTDTQYF,TGTGCCATCAGCGAGACTAGCGGGAGGGCCGCGGGCACAGATACGCAGTATTTT,-,TRBV10-3,TRBJ2-3,TRBD2
CASSLGEGRSYEQYF,TGTGCCAGCAGCTTGGGGGAGGGACGGTCCTACGAGCAGTACTTC,-,TRBV5-5,TRBJ2-7,TRBD2
CASSYEPRDTEAFF,TGTGCCAGCAGTTACGAACCGAGGGACACTGAAGCTTTCTTT,-,TRBV6-5,TRBJ1-1,-
CASSGRAAGVGNEQFF,TGTGCCAGCAGCGGTCGAGCAGCGGGAGTAGGGAATGAGCAGTTCTTC,-,TRBV9,TRBJ2-1,TRBD2
CASSLDTGITYEQYF,TGTGCCAGCAGCTTAGATACAGGGATCACCTACGAGCAGTACTTC,-,TRBV11-2,TRBJ2-7,-
CASLGTSGSHYEQYF,TGTGCCAGCCTAGGGACTAGCGGGAGCCACTACGAGCAGTACTTC,-,TRBV6-5,TRBJ2-7,TRBD2
CASSSDRVGAHEQYF,TGTGCCAGCAGCAGTGACAGGGTAGGGGCGCACGAGCAGTACTTC,-,TRBV28,TRBJ2-7,TRBD1
CASSSQHFTGTAGGYTF,TGTGCCAGCAGCTCACAACACTTCACCGGGACAGCGGGGGGCTACACCTTC,-,TRBV7-9,TRBJ1-2,TRBD1
CASSAGRDTQYF,TGTGCCAGCAGCGCAGGGCGGGATACGCAGTATTTT,-,TRBV9,TRBJ2-3,-
CASSPQGRQTQYF,TGCGCCAGCAGCCCGCAGGGTAGGCAGACCCAGTACTTC,-,TRBV5-1,TRBJ2-5,-
CASSSRTSYEQYF,TGTGCCAGCAGCTCCCGCACCTCCTACGAGCAGTACTTC,-,TRBV5-6,TRBJ2-7,-
CASSLTPRAAEAFF,TGTGCCAGCAGTTTAACCCCCCGAGCGGCGGAAGCTTTCTTT,-,TRBV28,TRBJ1-1,-
CAWSSSGRTFEQYF,TGTGCCTGGAGTTCAAGCGGGAGGACCTTCGAGCAGTACTTC,-,TRBV30,TRBJ2-7,TRBD2
CASSSGQYETQYF,TGCGCCAGCAGCTCGGGACAGTACGAGACCCAGTACTTC,-,TRBV5-1,TRBJ2-5,TRBD1
CASSEAEAGELFF,TGTGCCAGCAGTGAAGCTGAGGCCGGGGAGCTGTTTTTT,-,TRBV2,TRBJ2-2,-
CASSQDTQAVATYNEQFF,TGTGCCAGCAGCCAAGATACTCAAGCAGTAGCCACCTACAATGAGCAGTTCTTC,once,TRBV4-2,TRBJ2-1,-
CASSPLALSSYEQYF,TGCGCCAGCAGCCCACTAGCGTTGAGCTCCTACGAGCAGTACTTC,-,TRBV4-1,TRBJ2-7,TRBD2
CASSIVGASGGSSYNEQFF,TGTGCCAGTAGTATTGTAGGCGCTAGCGGGGGGAGCTCCTACAATGAGCAGTTCTTC,-,TRBV19,TRBJ2-1,TRBD2
CASSSQTGGGWRYTF,TGTGCCAGCAGTAGCCAGACAGGGGGCGGATGGAGATACACCTTC,-,TRBV25-1,TRBJ1-2,TRBD1
CASRRLGTRPQETQYF,TGCGCCAGCAGGCGACTCGGGACTCGACCCCAAGAGACCCAGTACTTC,-,TRBV23-1,TRBJ2-5,-
CASSQDLRRTYSGANVLTF,TGTGCCAGCAGCCAAGATCTGAGGAGGACGTACTCTGGGGCCAACGTCCTGACTTTC,-,TRBV4-2,TRBJ2-6,-
CASSLGGHRVNEQYF,TGTGCCAGCAGCTTAGGGGGTCACAGGGTAAACGAGCAGTACTTC,once,TRBV7-8,TRBJ2-7,-
CASSQASGRAVDTQYF,TGTGCCAGCAGTCAAGCTAGCGGGAGGGCCGTAGATACGCAGTATTTT,-,TRBV27,TRBJ2-3,TRBD2
CASRVGTGGRYGYTF,TGTGCCAGCAGGGTGGGGACAGGGGGTCGTTATGGCTACACCTTC,-,TRBV5-4,TRBJ1-2,TRBD1
CASSPGQGNEQFF,TGTGCCAGCAGCCCGGGACAGGGCAATGAGCAGTTCTTC,once,TRBV11-3,TRBJ2-1,TRBD1
CAISAQGGRGPYNEQFF,TGTGCCATCAGTGCCCAAGGGGGGCGGGGCCCTTACAATGAGCAATTCTTC,-,TRBV10-3,TRBJ2-1,-
CASSTGLLAYEQYF,TGCGCCAGCAGCACGGGACTGCTTGCCTACGAGCAGTACTTC,-,TRBV5-1,TRBJ2-7,-
CASLGWSDTEAFF,TGTGCCAGCCTTGGGTGGAGCGACACTGAAGCTTTCTTT,-,TRBV19,TRBJ1-1,-
CASSSPTSLRAGEKLFF,TGCGCCAGCAGCTCACCCACCAGCTTGAGGGCCGGTGAAAAACTGTTTTTT,-,TRBV4-1,TRBJ1-4,-
CASSIRQGAGDTQYF,TGTGCCAGTAGTATACGACAGGGCGCCGGAGATACGCAGTATTTT,-,TRBV19,TRBJ2-3,TRBD1
CASSLVGRGNYNEQFF,TGCGCCAGCAGCTTGGTGGGCAGGGGGAACTACAATGAGCAGTTCTTC,-,TRBV5-1,TRBJ2-1,TRBD1
CASSLEFNEQYF,TGCGCCAGCAGCTTGGAATTCAACGAGCAGTACTTC,-,TRBV5-1,TRBJ2-7,-
CASLPGTGVNQPQHF,TGTGCCAGCCTCCCCGGAACAGGGGTCAATCAGCCCCAGCATTTT,-,TRBV19,TRBJ1-5,TRBD1
CASSLAALPSNTGELFF,TGCGCCAGCAGCTTGGCCGCGCTACCGTCGAACACCGGGGAGCTGTTTTTT,-,TRBV5-1,TRBJ2-2,-
CASSKVGLAGINEQYF,TGTGCCAGTAGTAAGGTCGGACTAGCGGGAATCAACGAGCAGTACTTC,-,TRBV19,TRBJ2-7,TRBD2